The source of this T cell receptor beta chain is a study of identical twins (dated by TCRdb to 2015 to 2016). In terms of the full investigation: To test whether fetal clonotypes persist, this study deep-sequenced TCR alpha and beta repertoires from monozygotic twins, from unrelated adults of various ages, and from cord blood. To rule out contamination, the twin experiments were replicated at different times with different library preparation protocols. General conclusions and limits of the study: Abundant cord blood beta clonotypes carried fewer insertions; young adult naive repertoires showed a weaker similar trend, while memory repertoires showed none. A weaker excess of twin sharing was found in beta out-of-frame sequences because the signal-to-noise ratio was lowered by fewer shared sequences. Because the same donors could not be followed over many years, the conclusions depended on cross-sectional statistical analysis. Compared with coincidental sharing between unrelated individuals, out-of-frame TCR alpha sequences shared between twins showed an excess of sequences with low generation probability. Recombination models systematically underestimated out-of-frame TCR alpha sharing in monozygotic twins but agreed with sharing between unrelated individuals. Invariant T cells such as MAIT and iNKT could partly confound zero-insertion analyses, though diverse VJ usage argued against this for most clonotypes.

This clonotype turned up a few times. Its antigen remains undetermined. One base away there is no much larger clone; base qualities are not given. From its cysteine to its phenylalanine, the CDR3 spans 14 amino acids. Just the 42-base CDR3 DNA is kept, in frame starting at base 1. V loses 2 bases of germline sequence and J loses 2 bases, and the interval between the two ends is 10 bases. Every donor was a healthy Caucasian. The twin cohort comprised three pairs of female monozygotic twins, all aged roughly 18 to 29 years. CD4+ and CD8+ T cell populations were isolated with positive isolation kits from Invitrogen. Receptor libraries were prepared by 5' RACE. Sequencing took place on an Illumina HiSeq 2000. Template switching added a universal primer binding site, and the final cDNA carried a unique molecular identifier that allowed TCR cDNA molecules to be counted accurately. First-strand cDNA for TCR alpha and beta chains was synthesized from specific primers in the conserved constant-segment region. Each cDNA library was double barcoded, with a SMART-Mk sample barcode plus Illumina barcodes, to control for contamination. Two successive PCR steps introduced TruSeq adapter sequences along with Illumina sample barcodes. The Illumina HiSeq platform was used with custom primers to sequence TCR alpha and beta cDNA libraries. As for the original processing: MiGEC processed the raw reads to extract unique molecular identifiers, while MiXCR was used to determine the CDR3 positions. Recombination models were inferred per individual with the repgenHMM and IGoR tools using an EM algorithm. Shared clonotypes were analyzed with the tcR package in R, and sharing was normalized by the product of cloneset sizes. To study raw recombination free of thymic and clonal selection effects, out-of-frame nonproductive sequences were analyzed. The public reads were quality trimmed at Q25 with fastp and then assembled into clones with MiXCR by TCRdb, keeping productive beta chains. Duplicate CDR3 protein sequences are folded into a single record with the most common DNA and genes. The V and J calls follow TCRdb's processing rather than the paper's. In all, the sample holds around 470,000 distinct CDR3 sequences, and approximately 15% of those were seen once. Approximately 0.52% of the sample belongs to the ten largest clones.

These data also formed part of another study, on yellow fever vaccine responses in identical twins. That second publication adds: The T cell response to vaccination in identical twins was reported by the authors to appear partly convergent and partly personalized. The study precisely tracked vaccine-responding T cell clones in identical twins.

The material sequenced was CD4+ T cells sorted from blood. The chain couples TRBV12-3 or TRBV12-4 to TRBJ2-7; TRBD1 is perhaps the D gene, given 5 matching bases. The TCR was taken from a woman aged 18-30 years in good health. DNA sequence: TGTGCCAGCAGTTTATGGCAGGGTCCCTACGAGCAGTACTTC. Translated, this gives CASSLWQGPYEQYF.